The clone carrying this T cell receptor (beta chain) was detected only a few times. Antigen unknown. This CDR3 is built from 18 residues. The ends lost 4 bases at V and 0 bases at J; junction bases unmatched: 13. CDR1 is ENHRY and CDR2 is SYGVKD in the germline V gene. The record originates from a study of T-cell reconstitution after alpha-beta-depleted transplantation in children. Findings of the study overall: Several hundred rapidly expanded clones from non-depleted graft cells reportedly supplied alpha-beta T cells about two months post-transplant. T-cell counts and diversity at one year following transplant were attributed mainly to newly produced T cells.

The authors prepared the TCRbeta library with unique molecular identifiers. One entry per CDR3 protein, called by TCRdb with MiXCR from the PCR reads. This sample carries about 420,000 distinct CDR3 sequences, roughly 17% of them seen once, and the ten largest clones take less than 30%. This receptor was obtained from a boy under three years old who had a stem cell transplant for Wiskott-Aldrich syndrome, so the T cells may come from the graft donor. Sample: PBMCs, mostly from graft donor cells, taken 360 days after TCRalphabeta/CD19-depleted stem cell transplant. This chain joins TRBV10-3 and TRBJ2-7; 9 bases map to TRBD2. The CDR3 nucleotides read TGTGCCATCAGTGGGGCTAGCGGGACGCCAATTAGCTCCTACGAGCAGTACTTC. It codes for CAISGASGTPISSYEQYF.